The rows below give T cell receptor beta chains drawn from one sample of a study of cytomegalovirus exposure and HLA in healthy donors. Produced via immunoSEQ multiplex PCR; TCRdb's table is partial and in-frame only. The sample lists 100,000 to 130,000 clones; roughly 82% were seen once. Source material: PBMCs. Every receptor here comes from a male donor in good health and CMV-seronegative. Each CDR3 is given with its conserved first and last residue. The D gene is left open where the match is weak. Part of the rows lack a size; the others show once, few, many or a class for expanded clones.

j_gene,d_gene,v_gene,abundance,CDR3nt,CDR3aa
TRBJ2-1,TRBD2,TRBV19,-,TGTGCCAGTAGTTATAGCGGGAGCGGGTACAATGAGCAGTTCTTC,CASSYSGSGYNEQFF
TRBJ2-6,-,TRBV18,few,TGTGCCAGCTCGCTGATACCGGGATCTGGGGCCAACGTCCTGACTTTC,CASSLIPGSGANVLTF
TRBJ1-1,-,TRBV6-1,-,TGTGCCAGCAATGGGTTCAGGACTATTGAAGCTTTCTTT,CASNGFRTIEAFF
TRBJ2-1,TRBD2,TRBV2,-,TGTGCCAGCGGGCGGGAGAGCGGGAGGGGAAATGAGCAGTTCTTC,CASGRESGRGNEQFF
TRBJ1-1,-,TRBV6-6,-,TGTGCCAGCAGTCGGGTACGGGGAGACACTGAAGCTTTCTTT,CASSRVRGDTEAFF
TRBJ2-1,-,TRBV11-2,once,TGTGCCAGCAGCTCCGCAGCCTACAATGAGCAGTTCTTC,CASSSAAYNEQFF
TRBJ2-1,-,TRBV25-1,-,TGTGCCAGCAGCGACAGTGCGGCCTACAATGAGCAGTTCTTC,CASSDSAAYNEQFF
TRBJ2-3,-,TRBV6-6,-,TGTGCCAGCAGTTCCGGACTGGAGAGCACAGATACGCAGTATTTT,CASSSGLESTDTQYF
TRBJ1-5,-,TRBV5-1,-,TGCGCCAGCAGCTTGGACCACTCAAATCAGCCCCAGCATTTT,CASSLDHSNQPQHF
TRBJ2-7,TRBD1,TRBV7-7,-,TGTGCCAGCAGTTCGGGACAGGGGGCTGGCGAGCAGTACTTC,CASSSGQGAGEQYF
TRBJ1-4,TRBD1,TRBV28,-,TGTGCCAGCAGTTTCGGGACAGGCGCAACTAATGAAAAACTGTTTTTT,CASSFGTGATNEKLFF
TRBJ2-1,-,TRBV15,-,TGTGCCACCAGCACACATCAGGGGGGATTAGGATTTTCCTACAATGAGCAGTTCTTC,CATSTHQGGLGFSYNEQFF
TRBJ2-7,TRBD1,TRBV10-3,-,TGTGCCATCAGGCTTTCGCCGGGACAGGGGGCCTACGAGCAGTACTTC,CAIRLSPGQGAYEQYF
TRBJ2-5,TRBD2,TRBV18,-,TGTGCCAGCTCGCTCGGACTAGGGGAGACCCAGTACTTC,CASSLGLGETQYF
TRBJ2-3,TRBD2,TRBV11-2,-,TGTGCCAGCAGCTCAAATCCGGGACTAGAGGCAGATACGCAGTATTTT,CASSSNPGLEADTQYF
TRBJ2-7,-,TRBV7-8,once,TGTGCCAGCAGCAGACTAGATTACGAGCAGTACTTC,CASSRLDYEQYF
TRBJ2-1,-,TRBV4-1,-,TGCGCCAGCAGCCAAGACCTCCGAGGCCATGACTCGGGGCAGTTCTTC,CASSQDLRGHDSGQFF
TRBJ2-4,TRBD2,TRBV5-1,-,TGCGCCAGCAGCTTGTTCGGTGGGGGGGAGAACATTCAGTACTTC,CASSLFGGGENIQYF
TRBJ2-7,TRBD2,TRBV15,few,TGTGCCACCAGCAGGACTAGCGACTCCTACGAGCAGTACTTC,CATSRTSDSYEQYF
TRBJ1-1,-,TRBV19,once,TGTGCCAGTAGTATCTCCCGACAGTGGGGAAGCACTGAAGCTTTCTTT,CASSISRQWGSTEAFF
TRBJ2-7,TRBD2,TRBV13,once,TGTGCCAGCAGCTTGGGACTAGCGGGAGGGAAATACGAGCAGTACTTC,CASSLGLAGGKYEQYF
TRBJ2-5,TRBD2,TRBV7-7,-,TGTGCCAGCAGCTTAGCGCGGGTGGAACTAGCGGAAAAAGAGACCCAGTACTTC,CASSLARVELAEKETQYF
TRBJ1-5,TRBD1,TRBV27,-,TGTGCCAGCAGTTCAACGCGGGACAGGGCGAATCAGCCCCAGCATTTT,CASSSTRDRANQPQHF
TRBJ2-7,TRBD2,TRBV5-1,once,TGCGCCAGCAGCTTGGGCGGACTAGCGGGTTACGCCTACGAGCAGTACTTC,CASSLGGLAGYAYEQYF
TRBJ2-5,TRBD1,TRBV10-2,-,TGCGCCAGCAGCGAGCCAGGGGACAGGAGCCAAGAGACCCAGTACTTC,CASSEPGDRSQETQYF
TRBJ2-2,-,TRBV15,few,TGTGCCACCAGCAGAGGAAGCACGAACACCGGGGAGCTGTTTTTT,CATSRGSTNTGELFF